Each of the 20 T cell receptor beta chains below was sequenced from the same sample in a study of Ad26.COV2.S vaccination and SARS-CoV-2 variants. Treatment of the sample: some 20 received Ad26.COV2.S at low or high dose, single or two shots; roughly five received placebo; per-sample allocation not given. Repertoires come from day 63 after the first vaccine or placebo injection. Using immunoSEQ multiplex PCR, the repertoire was profiled, and TCRdb retains in-frame clones only, with some absent. The sample contains a few hundred thousand clones, 92% of which appear only once. The sequenced sample was peripheral blood, obtained in a trial of Ad26.COV2.S vaccine versus placebo. The receptors shown here come from a person aged 18 to 59 who received the Ad26.COV2.S COVID-19 vaccine or a placebo.

This chain uses TRBV19 with TRBJ2-3, with a tentative D call TRBD1 (6 bases). Trimming removed 6 bases at V and 0 bases at J, with 7 bases between. The CDR3 covers 13 residues. From germline, CDR1 is LNHDA and CDR2 SQIVND (reference sequence). This CDR3 reads CASRDSSTDTQYF. CDR3 coding DNA: TGTGCCAGTAGGGACAGTAGCACAGATACGCAGTATTTT.

This clone appeared a single time. The chain joins TRBV11-2 to TRBJ1-1; D is perhaps TRBD1 (6 bases). The CDR3 loop spans 13 amino acids. The V end was cut by 7 bases, the J end by 0 bases, with 9 bases between. CDR1 and CDR2 (germline): SGHAT, FQNNGV. The CDR3 nucleotides read TGTGCCAGCACCACAGGGATGAACACTGAAGCTTTCTTT. The encoded protein is CASTTGMNTEAFF. Drawing the rest from reference TRBV11-2 and TRBJ1-1, the complete variable domain is EAGVAQSPRYKIIEKRQSVAFWCNPISGHATLYWYQQILGQGPKLLIQFQNNGVVDDSQLPKDRFSAERLKGVDSTLKIQPAKLEDSAVYLCASTTGMNTEAFFGQGTRLTVV.

The J gene is TRBJ2-7, the V gene TRBV2, with unresolved D. Trimming left V 7 bases short and J 0 bases short, with 10 bases between. This CDR3 is built from 13 residues. Germline CDR1 reads SNHLY; CDR2 reads FYNNEI. The CDR3 coding sequence is TGTGCCAGCATAATGGGTAACTCCTACGAGCAGTACTTC. Residues: CASIMGNSYEQYF.

V usage is TRBV10-1 and J usage is TRBJ1-1, with a weak D call TRBD1 (6 bases). The CDR3 is 16 amino acids. The V gene's germline CDR1 is WNHNN and CDR2 SYGVQD (reference sequence). Trimming left V 0 bases short and J 1 base short, with 12 bases between. The CDR3 DNA follows: TGCGCCAGCAGTGAGTCCGTTCAGACAGGGAACACTGAAGCTTTCTTT. Encoded protein: CASSESVQTGNTEAFF.

This chain connects TRBV7-2 to TRBJ1-1, with D perhaps matching TRBD1 (5 bases). Germline loops: CDR1 SGHTA, CDR2 FQGNSA. Between the trimmed V and J ends, which lost 5 bases and 4 bases, there was a span of 14 bases. This CDR3 spans 14 amino acids. The chain's CDR3 is CASSPGGTLTEAFF. The DNA of the CDR3 is TGTGCCAGCAGCCCGGGGGGGACGCTCACTGAAGCTTTCTTT.

CDR3 sequence reads: CASSAGYTGELFF. Here the CDR3 DNA reads TGTGCCAGCAGTGCAGGGTACACCGGGGAGCTGTTTTTT. The chain joins TRBV12-3 or TRBV12-4 to TRBJ2-2; D possibly corresponds to TRBD1 (5 bases). V gave up 5 bases and J gave up 3 bases, with 7 bases separating them. This CDR3 is 13 amino acids long.

V is TRBV5-1 and J is TRBJ1-1, with D possibly TRBD1 on 6 matching bases. Germline-derived CDR1 and CDR2 are SGHRS and YFSETQ. The CDR3 length is 16 residues. Trimming stripped 0 bases from V and 0 bases from J, with 12 bases between. CDR3 sequence: CASSLGYRDMNTEAFF. The CDR3 DNA follows: TGCGCCAGCAGCTTGGGGTACAGGGACATGAACACTGAAGCTTTCTTT.

The gene calls are TRBV2 and TRBJ1-1; D gene uncertain. The germline V gene has CDR1 SNHLY and CDR2 FYNNEI. V was cut by 1 base and J by 4 bases, with 16 bases left in between. The CDR3 covers 16 residues. The CDR3 coding sequence is TGTGCCAGCAGTGAAGTGGAGATCCTTGTGGGCACTGAAGCTTTCTTT. Its translation is CASSEVEILVGTEAFF. The full variable domain, its missing parts supplied by reference TRBV2 and TRBJ1-1, is EPEVTQTPSHQVTQMGQEVILRCVPISNHLYFYWYRQILGQKVEFLVSFYNNEISEKSEIFDDQFSVERPDGSNFTLKIRSTKLEDSAMYFCASSEVEILVGTEAFFGQGTRLTVV.

This clone was seen only once. This rearrangement joins TRBV6-5 to TRBJ2-1; maybe TRBD2 (6 bases). The CDR3 runs 15 residues. V was cut by 5 bases and J by 0 bases, with 11 bases left in between. Per germline, CDR1 MNHEY and CDR2 SVGAGI. The CDR3 coding sequence is TGTGCCAGCAGTCTCGAACTAGCCTCCTACAATGAGCAGTTCTTC. As protein: CASSLELASYNEQFF.

This clone was detected once. V is TRBV7-9 and J is TRBJ1-2, with D unresolved. Germline V CDR1 and CDR2: SEHNR, FQNEAQ (reference sequence). The CDR3 loop spans 13 amino acids. Trimming took 3 bases from V and 0 from J, leaving 5 bases between them. The CDR3 DNA reads TGTGCCAGCAGCTTCCAAGCTAACTATGGCTACACCTTC. Translation gives CASSFQANYGYTF.

The CDR3 DNA reads TGCGCCAGCAGTGTCCCCCTGGGAGCGGGGGGTCAAGAGACCCAGTACTTC. It translates to CASSVPLGAGGQETQYF. The chain couples TRBV10-2 to TRBJ2-5; 9 nucleotides line up with TRBD2. From germline, CDR1 is WSHSY and CDR2 SAAADI. The length of the CDR3 is 17 residues. Losses at the gene ends were 4 bases for V and 2 bases for J; bases not matched to a gene: 11.

The V and J genes are TRBV4-1 and TRBJ1-2; 9 nucleotides line up with TRBD1. The CDR3 is 15 residues long. In germline, CDR1 is MGHRA, CDR2 YSYEKL. Trimming cost V 3 bases and J 6 bases; bases outside gene matches: 8. DNA of the CDR3: TGCGCCAGCAGCCACAGGGGCCGGGACAGGGATGGCTACACCTTC. Its translation: CASSHRGRDRDGYTF.

The rearrangement uses TRBV6-2 or TRBV6-3 and TRBJ2-2, with a tentative D call TRBD2 (5 bases). This CDR3 has 15 residues. The V and J ends lost 3 bases and 6 bases respectively, with 14 bases between them. Looked up from germline, CDR1 is MNHEY and CDR2 is SVGEGT. The CDR3 sequence: CASSYMPEGPGELFF. The CDR3 DNA sequence: TGTGCCAGCAGTTATATGCCTGAGGGTCCCGGGGAGCTGTTTTTT.

The J gene is TRBJ2-7, the V gene TRBV3-1 (or the pseudogene TRBV3-2); D gene uncertain. Trimming took off 0 bases at V and 2 bases at J, with 17 bases between the two ends. CDR3 length equals 17 residues. Germline-derived CDR1 and CDR2 are LGHDT and YNNKEL (reference sequence). CDR3: CASSQERRPAYPYEQYF. As DNA, the CDR3 is TGTGCCAGCAGCCAAGAACGTCGACCCGCTTACCCCTACGAGCAGTACTTC.

This clone was seen more than once but under ten times. This rearrangement joins TRBV9 to TRBJ1-1; D remains unclear. Germline CDR1 and CDR2: SGDLS and YYNGEE. This CDR3 is built from 13 residues. V was cut by 4 bases and J by 5 bases, with 12 bases left in between. In nucleotides, the CDR3 is TGTGCCAGCAGCCCGTCTGGGGTAACTGAAGCTTTCTTT. Translating gives CASSPSGVTEAFF.

As concerns this clone: This sample also contains other DNA sequences that code for the same CDR3. The rearrangement joins TRBV7-2 to TRBJ1-1; D uncertain. V was pared by 2 bases and J by 1 base, with 5 bases between. Germline V lookup: CDR1 SGHTA, CDR2 FQGNSA. This CDR3 contains 13 residues. The CDR3 reads CASSLSGNTEAFF. CDR3 nucleotide sequence: TGTGCCAGCAGCTTATCCGGGAACACTGAAGCTTTCTTT.

The chain links TRBV11-3 to TRBJ2-7; perhaps TRBD2 as D (6 bases). The CDR3 sequence is 13 residues long. V was shortened by 1 base and J by 4 bases, with 8 bases between the two germline ends. Germline-derived CDR1 and CDR2 are SGHNT and YENEEA. DNA for the CDR3: TGTGCCAGCAGCTTAGGCGCGGGATACGAGCAGTACTTC. Translated, it gives CASSLGAGYEQYF.

The chain uses TRBV12-5 and TRBJ2-7; D is undetermined. V was cut by 3 bases and J by 9 bases, with 18 bases left in between. This CDR3 is 14 amino acids long. Germline lookup yields CDR1 LGHNT and CDR2 FRNRAP. This CDR3 reads CASGFDKTASGQYF. Here the CDR3 DNA reads TGTGCTAGTGGTTTTGACAAGACTGCCTCTGGGCAGTACTTC. The full variable domain, rest sourced from reference TRBV12-5 and TRBJ2-7, is DARVTQTPRHKVTEMGQEVTMRCQPILGHNTVFWYRQTMMQGLELLAYFRNRAPLDDSGMPKDRFSAEMPDATLATLKIQPSEPRDSAVYFCASGFDKTASGQYFGPGTRLTVT.

As concerns this clone: One end of the junction is discordant with germline, which a read error may explain. The rearrangement joins TRBV7-6 to TRBJ2-6, with D uncertain. Germline V lookup: CDR1 SGHVS, CDR2 FNYEAQ. The CDR3 length is 11 residues. Here the CDR3 reads CASSGANVLTF. CDR3 in DNA: TGTGCCAGCTCTGGCGCCAACGTCCTGACTTTC.

The chain carries TRBV7-2 and TRBJ2-3, with a possible D match to TRBD2 (7 bases). The CDR3 contains 15 residues. Germline CDR1 SGHTA, CDR2 FQGNSA. The ends were cut back, 6 bases at V and 6 bases at J, with 19 bases in the middle. The CDR3 DNA reads TGTGCCAGCAGTCCCGGGGGAGGGAGGGGGGATACGCAGTATTTT. Encoded protein: CASSPGGGRGDTQYF.